What follows is one T cell receptor (beta chain) and its context. This record comes from a study of shared clonotypes between healthy human individuals. Healthy HIV-negative adults with no recent acute infections or vaccinations were recruited as donors. Naive CD4+ cells were CD45RA-selected; the remaining cells were memory. Over several immunoSEQ plates, each subset's genomic DNA was distributed in even portions. Profiling relied on immunoSEQ multiplex PCR, and the TCRdb table lists in-frame clones only, not all of them. This sample has about 1.1 million clones; roughly 74% occur once, and the top ten carry under 0.65%. The sequence derives from a man between 18 and 35 years old in good health. Some clones in this sample may be carry-over from other donors' samples. The sample comprised memory CD4+ T cells from PBMCs. The subset: CD45RA-negative fraction.

This CDR3 reads CASSKKGGGRTGELFF. DNA for the CDR3: TGTGCCAGCTCCAAAAAGGGGGGCGGGAGAACCGGGGAGCTGTTTTTT. The V and J genes are TRBV28 and TRBJ2-2; tentatively, D is TRBD2 (7 bases). Between the trimmed V and J ends, which lost 8 bases and 5 bases, there was a span of 21 bases. Germline V lookup: CDR1 MDHEN, CDR2 SYDVKM. The CDR3 extends over 16 amino acids. Full variable domain (rest looked up from reference TRBV28 and TRBJ2-2): DVKVTQSSRYLVKRTGEKVFLECVQDMDHENMFWYRQDPGLGLRLIYFSYDVKMKEKGDIPEGYSVSREKKERFSLILESASTNQTSMYLCASSKKGGGRTGELFFGEGSRLTVL.